The clone carrying this TCR beta chain was seen a few times. Its antigen is unidentified. Data came from immunoSEQ multiplex PCR; TCRdb stores just in-frame clones and leaves some out. The sample contains fewer than 80,000 clones, around 93% of which appear only once. The data stem from a study of OX40 agonist ivuxolimab in advanced cancers. The overall study: Patients got intravenous ivuxolimab at 0.01 to 10 mg/kg every 2 weeks. Prior therapy, whether anti-PD-1, anti-PD-L1 or anti-CTLA-4, was allowed, and less than 45% had some.

Study conclusions and caveats: The study found that CD8+ T cells averaged more expanded clones than CD4+. Some of the nonresponding patients also showed low levels of normalized T-cell clonal expansion.

Looked up from germline, CDR1 is SGDLS and CDR2 is YYNGEE. The CDR3 consists of 15 residues. V shed 3 bases and J shed 1 base, with 13 bases lying between them. The material was CD4+ or CD8+ T cells sorted from blood, obtained in a trial of the OX40 agonist ivuxolimab. The origin of this receptor is an adult with an advanced solid tumor such as melanoma, head and neck, liver or kidney cancer. The chain links TRBV9 to TRBJ1-1; D remains unclear. CDR3 nucleotides: TGTGCCAGCAGCGGCCGGGGAAACGCGAACACTGAAGCTTTCTTT. Protein product: CASSGRGNANTEAFF.